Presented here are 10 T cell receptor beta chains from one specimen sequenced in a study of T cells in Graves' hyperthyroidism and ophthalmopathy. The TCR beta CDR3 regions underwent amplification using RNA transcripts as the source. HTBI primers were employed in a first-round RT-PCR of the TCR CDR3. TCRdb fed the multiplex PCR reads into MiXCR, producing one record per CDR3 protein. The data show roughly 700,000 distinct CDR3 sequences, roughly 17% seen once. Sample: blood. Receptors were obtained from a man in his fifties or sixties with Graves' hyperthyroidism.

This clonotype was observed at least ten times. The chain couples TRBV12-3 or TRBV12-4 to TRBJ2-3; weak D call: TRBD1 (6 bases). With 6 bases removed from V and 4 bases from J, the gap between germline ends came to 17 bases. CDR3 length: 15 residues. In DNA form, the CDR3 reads TGTGCCAGCAGCCACACAGGGATGTGGGCAGATACGCAGTATTTT. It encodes CASSHTGMWADTQYF.

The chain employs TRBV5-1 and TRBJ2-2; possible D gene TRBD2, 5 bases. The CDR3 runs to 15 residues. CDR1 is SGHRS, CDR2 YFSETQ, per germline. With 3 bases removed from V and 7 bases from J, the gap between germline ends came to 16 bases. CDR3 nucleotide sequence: TGCGCCAGCAGCTACATAAGAGGGAGAAACGGGGAGCTGTTTTTT. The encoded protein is CASSYIRGRNGELFF.

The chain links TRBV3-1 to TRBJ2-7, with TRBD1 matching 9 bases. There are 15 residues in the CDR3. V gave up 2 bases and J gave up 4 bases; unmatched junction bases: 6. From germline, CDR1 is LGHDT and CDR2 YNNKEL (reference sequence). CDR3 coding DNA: TGTGCCAGCAGCCAACCCGGGACAGGGAAGTACGAGCAGTACTTC. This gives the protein CASSQPGTGKYEQYF.

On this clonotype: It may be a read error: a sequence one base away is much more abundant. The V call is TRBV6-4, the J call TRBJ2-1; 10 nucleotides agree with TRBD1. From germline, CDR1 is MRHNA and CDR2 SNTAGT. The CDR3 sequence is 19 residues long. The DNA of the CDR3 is TGTGCCAGCAGCCCCCGGGACAGGGGTTCCCGGGTTCGTTTCAATGGGCAGTTCTTC. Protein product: CASSPRDRGSRVRFNGQFF.

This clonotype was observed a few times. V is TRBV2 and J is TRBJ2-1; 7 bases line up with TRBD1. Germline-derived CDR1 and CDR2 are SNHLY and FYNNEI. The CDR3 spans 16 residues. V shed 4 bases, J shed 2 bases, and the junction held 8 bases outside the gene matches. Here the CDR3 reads CASSGLGGDAYNEQFF. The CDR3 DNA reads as TGTGCCAGCAGTGGCCTAGGGGGCGATGCCTACAATGAGCAGTTCTTC. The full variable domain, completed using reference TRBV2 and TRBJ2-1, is EPEVTQTPSHQVTQMGQEVILRCVPISNHLYFYWYRQILGQKVEFLVSFYNNEISEKSEIFDDQFSVERPDGSNFTLKIRSTKLEDSAMYFCASSGLGGDAYNEQFFGPGTRLTVL.

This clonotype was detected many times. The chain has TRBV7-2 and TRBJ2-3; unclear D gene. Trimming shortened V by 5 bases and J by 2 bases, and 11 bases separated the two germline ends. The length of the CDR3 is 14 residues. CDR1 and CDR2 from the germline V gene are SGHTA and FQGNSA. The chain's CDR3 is CASSPYSNTDTQYF. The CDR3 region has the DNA TGTGCCAGCAGCCCCTATTCTAACACAGATACGCAGTATTTT.

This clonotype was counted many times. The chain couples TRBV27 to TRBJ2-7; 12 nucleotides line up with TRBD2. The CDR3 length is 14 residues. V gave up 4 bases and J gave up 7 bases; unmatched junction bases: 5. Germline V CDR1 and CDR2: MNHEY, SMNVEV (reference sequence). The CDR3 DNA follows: TGTGCCAGCAGTTCCCGGACTAGCGGGAATGAGCAGTACTTC. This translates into CASSSRTSGNEQYF.

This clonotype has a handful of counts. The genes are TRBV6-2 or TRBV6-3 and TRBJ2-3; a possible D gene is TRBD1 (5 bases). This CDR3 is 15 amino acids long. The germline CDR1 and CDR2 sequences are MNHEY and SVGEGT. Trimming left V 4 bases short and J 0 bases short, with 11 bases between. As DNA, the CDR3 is TGTGCCAGCAGTTGGGCAGGGCCTAGCACAGATACGCAGTATTTT. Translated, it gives CASSWAGPSTDTQYF.

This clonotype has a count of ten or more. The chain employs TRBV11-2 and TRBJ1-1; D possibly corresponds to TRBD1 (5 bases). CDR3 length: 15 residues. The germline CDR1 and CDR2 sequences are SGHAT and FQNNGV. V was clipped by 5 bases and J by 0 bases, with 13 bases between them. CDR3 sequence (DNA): TGTGCCAGCAGCCTTACGGGGCAAATGAACACTGAAGCTTTCTTT. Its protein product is CASSLTGQMNTEAFF.

The CDR3 DNA reads as TGTGCCAGTAACCCAGGGGGAAGCTCTGGGGCCAACGTCCTGACTTTC. Amino acid sequence: CASNPGGSSGANVLTF. J is TRBJ2-6 and V is TRBV19; 7 bases are a match to TRBD1. The CDR3 has 16 residues. The germline gives CDR1 LNHDA, CDR2 SQIVND (reference sequence). Unmatched junction bases numbered 6, after V lost 7 bases and J lost 0 bases. Using reference TRBV19 and TRBJ2-6 for the parts outside the CDR3, the full variable domain is DGGITQSPKYLFRKEGQNVTLSCEQNLNHDAMYWYRQDPGQGLRLIYYSQIVNDFQKGDIAEGYSVSREKKESFPLTVTSAQKNPTAFYLCASNPGGSSGANVLTFGAGSRLTVL.